This T cell receptor (beta chain) was documented in a study of neoadjuvant anti-PD-1 for oral cavity cancer. The CDR3 has 12 amino acids. V dropped 8 bases and J dropped 13; count of bases not matched to a gene: 8. CDR1 and CDR2 (germline): SNHLY, FYNNEI. Analysis of PBMCs was direct, with no culture step. Libraries were prepared by immunoSEQ multiplex PCR; TCRdb keeps only in-frame clonotypes and omits some of them. The sample includes several thousand clones, around 72% of them seen just once. The chain combines TRBV2 with TRBJ1-1, with TRBD1 identical over 12 bases. This clonotype was obtained from a person between 40 and 85 years old with oral cavity squamous cell carcinoma. Source: PBMCs, taken before nivolumab (anti-PD-1) treatment. DNA for the CDR3: TGTGCCAGCGGATCGGGACAGGGGGCGAGTTTCTTT. Translation: CASGSGQGASFF.